This T cell receptor (beta chain) was observed in a study of shared clonotypes between healthy human individuals. About this clone itself: The antigen remains unidentified.

V was pared by 5 bases and J by 4 bases, with 4 bases of the junction left unmatched. CDR1 SGHTA and CDR2 FQGNSA come from the germline V gene. This CDR3 region has 13 residues. Original methodology: Junction-only sequences produced by ImmunoSEQ had no quality scores, so filtering differed. Produced via immunoSEQ multiplex PCR; TCRdb's table is partial and in-frame only. Clonal size and the V and J genes are those of that table, whereas D and trimming came from the DNA. The repertoire holds roughly 500,000 clones, with roughly 95% as singletons. Study outcomes and limitations: Large depth notwithstanding, sorted-subset sequencing proved incomplete by rarefaction. Among a few donors, around 5% of naive CD4 clonotypes were found in common.

It was into CD45RA+ naive and CD45RA-negative memory subsets that the CD4+ cells were split. Sample: naive CD4+ T cells sorted from blood. Subset specified: CD45RA+ positively selected. This chain uses TRBV7-2 with TRBJ1-1, with 7 bases aligning to TRBD1. This receptor was taken from a woman aged 30 to 39 in good health. CDR3 nucleotides: TGTGCCAGCAGCACCCGACAGGGCACTGAAGCTTTCTTT. This gives the protein CASSTRQGTEAFF.